This TCR beta chain was captured by sequencing in a study of T cells after posttransplantation cyclophosphamide. J lost 4 bases, V lost 4 bases, and 7 bases had no gene match. The CDR3 length is 15 residues. Germline-derived CDR1 and CDR2 are MNHEY and SMNVEV (reference sequence). The table lists this clone with many counts. The repertoire was sequenced with immunoSEQ multiplex PCR; TCRdb's copy has only in-frame clones and lacks some. The sample has around 35,000 clones, none seen only once. The sequenced sample was PBMCs. This chain uses TRBV27 with TRBJ2-7; 10 bases line up with TRBD1. This TCR was sampled from a man aged 25 to 40 in good health and a related stem cell transplant donor. The CDR3 sequence: CASSSPGTGVYEQYF. The CDR3 DNA reads TGTGCCAGCAGTTCACCCGGGACAGGGGTTTACGAGCAGTACTTC.